These 15 T cell receptor beta chains share one sample of origin, sequenced in a study of blood T cell repertoires in COVID-19. Only in-frame clones appear in the TCRdb table, and some are missing; sequencing was by immunoSEQ multiplex PCR. The sample yields over 85,000 clones, about 79% seen once. The source material was peripheral blood. Every receptor here comes from a man in his sixties with acute or convalescent COVID-19.

The chain employs TRBV7-2 and TRBJ2-1, with unresolved D. The germline CDR1 and CDR2 sequences are SGHTA and FQGNSA. The CDR3 is made up of 14 amino acids. V was shortened by 1 base and J by 9 bases, with 13 bases between the two germline ends. CDR3 residues: CASSLGHTTLEQFF. For the CDR3, the DNA is TGTGCCAGCAGCTTAGGACACACAACACTTGAGCAGTTCTTC.

CDR3 coding DNA: TGTGCCAGCAGTACTGGACAGGGTTACACCGGGGAGCTGTTTTTT. Translating it yields CASSTGQGYTGELFF. The J gene is TRBJ2-2, the V gene TRBV6-2 or TRBV6-3; TRBD1 matches 8 bases. This CDR3 has 15 amino acids. The V gene's germline CDR1 is MNHEY and CDR2 SVGEGT. Germline trimming cut 5 bases from V and 3 bases from J; bases unmatched to any gene: 5.

The genes are TRBV15 and TRBJ1-3, with D perhaps matching TRBD1 (5 bases). From germline, CDR1 is LNHNV and CDR2 YYDKDF (reference sequence). V was cut by 4 bases and J by 0 bases, with 7 bases left in between. This CDR3 is 14 amino acids long. CDR3 DNA sequence: TGTGCCACCAGCAAAACAGGCTCTGGAAACACCATATATTTT. As protein: CATSKTGSGNTIYF.

The chain recombines TRBV5-6 with TRBJ1-1, with 7 bases identical to TRBD1. V shed 4 bases, J shed 2 bases, and the junction held 11 bases outside the gene matches. The CDR3 contains 16 residues. The germline V gene encodes CDR1 SGHDT and CDR2 YYEEEE. The CDR3 spells CASSALRGSFNTEAFF. CDR3 DNA: TGTGCCAGCAGCGCCCTCAGGGGGAGTTTTAACACTGAAGCTTTCTTT.

The chain links TRBV4-3 to TRBJ2-7; TRBD1 matches 7 bases. The trim removed 4 bases at V and 0 bases at J, leaving 3 bases unmatched. This CDR3 comprises 14 residues. Germline assignment: CDR1 LGHNA and CDR2 YSLEER. The CDR3 protein is CASSPRDSSYEQYF. The CDR3 coding sequence is TGCGCCAGCAGCCCCCGGGACAGCTCCTACGAGCAGTACTTC.

This chain connects TRBV28 to TRBJ2-3, with D possibly TRBD1 on 6 matching bases. The CDR3 is 14 residues long. The germline V gene has CDR1 MDHEN and CDR2 SYDVKM. The V gene lost 3 bases and the J gene lost 8 bases, with 15 bases spanning the gap. CDR3 amino acids: CASSLRGSPSTQYF. The DNA of the CDR3 is TGTGCCAGCAGTTTGAGGGGGTCCCCGTCTACGCAGTATTTT.

The chain carries TRBV4-1 and TRBJ2-7; TRBD1 is a possible D gene (5 bases). Germline loops: CDR1 MGHRA, CDR2 YSYEKL. V lost 4 bases and J lost 3, with 13 bases in between. This CDR3 contains 14 residues. The CDR3 nucleotides read TGCGCCAGCAGCCGAGGCTTGACAGACTACGAGCAGTACTTC. Amino acids: CASSRGLTDYEQYF.

This chain connects TRBV28 to TRBJ1-1; D gene unclear. The CDR3 contains 12 residues. The germline gives CDR1 MDHEN, CDR2 SYDVKM. V shed 6 bases and J shed 4 bases, with 9 bases lying between them. Here the CDR3 reads CASRARSTEAFF. CDR3 sequence (DNA): TGTGCCAGCAGAGCTAGGAGCACTGAAGCTTTCTTT.

The genes are TRBV28 and TRBJ1-3, with 8 bases fitting TRBD1. Germline V CDR1 and CDR2: MDHEN, SYDVKM. The CDR3 contains 14 residues. Trimming cost V 8 bases and J 0 bases; bases outside gene matches: 3. The CDR3 DNA reads TGTGCCAGCGGACAGGGAATCTCTGGAAACACCATATATTTT. Protein: CASGQGISGNTIYF.

This clone turned up a few times. The rearrangement joins TRBV18 to TRBJ1-2, with 9 positions matching TRBD1. Germline V lookup: CDR1 KGHSH, CDR2 LQKENI. CDR3 length: 16 residues. V dropped 5 bases and J dropped 6; count of bases not matched to a gene: 13. Here the CDR3 reads CASSSTGTGNLNGYTF. DNA of the CDR3: TGTGCCAGCTCATCAACCGGGACAGGGAATTTGAATGGCTACACCTTC.

This clone came up a few times. Written as DNA, the CDR3 is TGCGCCAGCAGCCCTAAAACACAGGTGAACACTGAAGCTTTCTTT. The encoded protein is CASSPKTQVNTEAFF. This chain links TRBV4-1 with TRBJ1-1; D may be TRBD1 (5 bases). The CDR3 is 15 residues long. Germline assignment: CDR1 MGHRA and CDR2 YSYEKL. The germline V and J ends were trimmed by 4 bases and 0 bases, with 12 bases remaining between them.

V and J are TRBV2 and TRBJ2-7, with a possible D match to TRBD1 (5 bases). Germline V gene lookup returns CDR1 SNHLY and CDR2 FYNNEI. V lost 2 bases, J lost 6 bases, and 20 bases lay in between. The CDR3 extends over 16 amino acids. The DNA for the CDR3 is TGTGCCAGCAGTGAAAGGGGATTGGATGTTCGGTCCGAGCAGTACGTC. Translation gives CASSERGLDVRSEQYV.

This rearrangement joins TRBV5-1 to TRBJ1-4, with a possible D match to TRBD1 (5 bases). Trimming removed 0 bases from V and 7 bases from J, with 13 bases in between. From germline, CDR1 is SGHRS and CDR2 YFSETQ. The CDR3 is 15 amino acids. This chain's CDR3 is CASSLGDRRIEKLFF. CDR3 nucleotides: TGCGCCAGCAGCTTGGGAGACAGAAGAATTGAAAAACTGTTTTTT.

The chain links TRBV7-6 to TRBJ2-3; 7 bases map to TRBD1. The CDR3 consists of 17 residues. Trimming at V came to 5 bases and at J to 3 bases, leaving 14 bases not matched to a gene. CDR1 is SGHVS and CDR2 is FNYEAQ in the germline V gene. CDR3: CASSHPPTGSGTDTQYF. The CDR3, as DNA: TGTGCCAGCAGCCACCCCCCGACAGGGTCCGGGACAGATACGCAGTATTTT.

The chain has TRBV27 and TRBJ2-7; no firm D call. The CDR3 spans 13 residues. CDR1 is MNHEY, CDR2 SMNVEV, per germline (reference sequence). V lost 3 bases to trimming and J lost 0 bases, with 6 bases between them. The chain's CDR3 is CASSFQFSYEQYF. Here the CDR3 DNA reads TGTGCCAGCAGTTTCCAGTTCTCCTACGAGCAGTACTTC.